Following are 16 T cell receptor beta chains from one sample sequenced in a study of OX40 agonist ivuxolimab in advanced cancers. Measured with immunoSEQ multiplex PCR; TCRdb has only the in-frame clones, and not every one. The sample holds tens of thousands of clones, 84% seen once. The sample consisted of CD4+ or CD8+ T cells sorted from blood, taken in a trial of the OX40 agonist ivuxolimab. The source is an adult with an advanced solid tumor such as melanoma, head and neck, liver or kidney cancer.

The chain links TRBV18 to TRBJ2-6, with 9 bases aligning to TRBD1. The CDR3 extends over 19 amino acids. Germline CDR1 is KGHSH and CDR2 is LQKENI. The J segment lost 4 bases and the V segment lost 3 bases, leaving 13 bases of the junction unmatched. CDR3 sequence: CASSPGRDRVVIGANVLTF. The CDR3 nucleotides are TGTGCCAGCTCACCCGGCCGGGACAGGGTGGTTATCGGGGCCAACGTCCTGACTTTC. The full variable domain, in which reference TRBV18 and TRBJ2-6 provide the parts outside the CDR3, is NAGVMQNPRHLVRRRGQEARLRCSPMKGHSHVYWYRQLPEEGLKFMVYLQKENIIDESGMPKERFSAEFPKEGPSILRIQQVVRGDSAAYFCASSPGRDRVVIGANVLTFGAGSRLTVL.

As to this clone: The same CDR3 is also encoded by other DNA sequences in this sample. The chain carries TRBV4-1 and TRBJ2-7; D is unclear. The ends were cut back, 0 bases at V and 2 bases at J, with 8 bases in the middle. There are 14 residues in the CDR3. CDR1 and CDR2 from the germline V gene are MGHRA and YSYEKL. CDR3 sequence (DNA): TGCGCCAGCAGCCAAGAGGGCCCAACCTACGAGCAGTACTTC. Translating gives CASSQEGPTYEQYF.

CDR3 residues: CASGREGLNEQFF. As DNA, the CDR3 is TGTGCCAGCGGGCGGGAGGGCCTGAATGAGCAGTTCTTC. J is TRBJ2-1 and V is TRBV9, with 9 bases fitting TRBD2. Germline CDR1 SGDLS, CDR2 YYNGEE. CDR3 length: 13 residues. The trim removed 7 bases at V and 7 bases at J, leaving 6 bases unmatched.

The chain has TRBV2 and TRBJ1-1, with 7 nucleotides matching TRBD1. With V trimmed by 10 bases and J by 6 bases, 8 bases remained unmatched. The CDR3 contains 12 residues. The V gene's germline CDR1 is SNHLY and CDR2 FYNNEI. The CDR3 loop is CATKGTASEAFF. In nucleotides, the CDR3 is TGTGCCACTAAAGGGACAGCCTCTGAAGCTTTCTTT.

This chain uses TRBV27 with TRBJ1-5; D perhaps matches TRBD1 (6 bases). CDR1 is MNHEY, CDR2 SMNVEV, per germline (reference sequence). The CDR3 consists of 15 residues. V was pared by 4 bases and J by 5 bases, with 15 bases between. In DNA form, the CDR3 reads TGTGCCAGCAGTTCCCTGGCAGGGGCCCATCAGCCCCAGCATTTT. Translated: CASSSLAGAHQPQHF.

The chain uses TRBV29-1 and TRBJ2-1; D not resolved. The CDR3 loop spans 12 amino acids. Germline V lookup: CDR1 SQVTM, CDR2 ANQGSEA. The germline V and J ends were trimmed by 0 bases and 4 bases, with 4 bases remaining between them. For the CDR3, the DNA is TGCAGCGTTGAAGACAAATACAATGAGCAGTTCTTC. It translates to CSVEDKYNEQFF.

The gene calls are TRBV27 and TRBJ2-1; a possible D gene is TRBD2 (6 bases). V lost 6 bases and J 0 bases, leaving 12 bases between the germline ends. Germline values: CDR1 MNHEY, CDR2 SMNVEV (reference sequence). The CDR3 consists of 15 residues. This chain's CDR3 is CASSRDSRSYNEQFF. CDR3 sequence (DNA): TGTGCCAGCAGCCGGGACTCTCGCTCCTACAATGAGCAGTTCTTC.

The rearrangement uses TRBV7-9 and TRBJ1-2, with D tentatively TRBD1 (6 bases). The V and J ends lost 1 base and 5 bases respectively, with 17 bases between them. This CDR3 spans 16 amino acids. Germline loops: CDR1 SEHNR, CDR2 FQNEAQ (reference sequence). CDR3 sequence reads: CASSLGGGTIPYGYTF. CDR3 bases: TGTGCCAGCAGCTTAGGAGGGGGTACGATCCCATATGGCTACACCTTC.

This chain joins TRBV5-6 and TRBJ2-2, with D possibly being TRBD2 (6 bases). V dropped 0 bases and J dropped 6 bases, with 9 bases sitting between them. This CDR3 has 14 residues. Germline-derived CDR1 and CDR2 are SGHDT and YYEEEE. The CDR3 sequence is CASSLAGGAGELFF. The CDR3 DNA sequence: TGTGCCAGCAGCTTGGCCGGAGGGGCCGGGGAGCTGTTTTTT.

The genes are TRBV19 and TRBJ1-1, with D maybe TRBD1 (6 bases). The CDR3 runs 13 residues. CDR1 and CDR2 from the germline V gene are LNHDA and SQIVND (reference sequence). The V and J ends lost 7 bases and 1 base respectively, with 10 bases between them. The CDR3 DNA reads TGTGCCAGTACCCCACAGGGGAACACTGAAGCTTTCTTT. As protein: CASTPQGNTEAFF.

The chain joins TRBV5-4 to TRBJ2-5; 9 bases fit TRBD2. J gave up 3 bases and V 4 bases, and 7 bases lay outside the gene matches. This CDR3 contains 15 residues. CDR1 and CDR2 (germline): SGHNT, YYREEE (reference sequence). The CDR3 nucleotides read TGTGCCAGCAGCGGTATAGCGGGGGCAAAAGAGACCCAGTACTTC. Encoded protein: CASSGIAGAKETQYF. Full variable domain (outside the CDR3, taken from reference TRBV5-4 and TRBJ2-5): ETGVTQSPTHLIKTRGQQVTLRCSSQSGHNTVSWYQQALGQGPQFIFQYYREEENGRGNFPPRFSGLQFPNYSSELNVNALELDDSALYLCASSGIAGAKETQYFGPGTRLLVL.

CDR3 protein: CASSSYATGDQNTEAFF. In nucleotides, the CDR3 is TGTGCCAGCAGCTCATATGCGACAGGGGACCAGAACACTGAAGCTTTCTTT. This chain connects TRBV7-9 to TRBJ1-1; 8 nucleotides agree with TRBD1. Germline V gene sequence: CDR1 SEHNR, CDR2 FQNEAQ (reference sequence). This CDR3 is 17 amino acids long. The trim removed 4 bases at V and 1 base at J, leaving 11 bases unmatched.

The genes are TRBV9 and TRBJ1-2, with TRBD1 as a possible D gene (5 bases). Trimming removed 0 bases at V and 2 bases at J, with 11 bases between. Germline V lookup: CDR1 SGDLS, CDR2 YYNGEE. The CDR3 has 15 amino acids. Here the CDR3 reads CASSVGGSSNYGYTF. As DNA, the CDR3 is TGTGCCAGCAGCGTAGGGGGCAGCTCGAACTATGGCTACACCTTC.

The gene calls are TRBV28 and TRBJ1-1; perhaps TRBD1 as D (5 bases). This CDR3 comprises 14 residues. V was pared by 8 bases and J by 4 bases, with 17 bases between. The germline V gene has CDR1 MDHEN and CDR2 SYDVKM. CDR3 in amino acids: CASLHRGAGTEAFF. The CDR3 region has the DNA TGTGCCAGCCTTCACCGAGGGGCAGGCACTGAAGCTTTCTTT.

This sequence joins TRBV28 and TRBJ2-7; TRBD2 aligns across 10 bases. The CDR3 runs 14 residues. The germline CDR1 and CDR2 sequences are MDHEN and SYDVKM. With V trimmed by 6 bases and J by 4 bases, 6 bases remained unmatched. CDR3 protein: CASRLAGVGYEQYF. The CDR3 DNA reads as TGTGCCAGCAGGCTAGCGGGAGTGGGGTACGAGCAGTACTTC.

CDR3 region: CAWTDRNTGELFF. The DNA for the CDR3 is TGTGCCTGGACGGACAGGAACACCGGGGAGCTGTTTTTT. This sequence joins TRBV30 and TRBJ2-2, with a possible D match to TRBD1 (6 bases). The CDR3 runs 13 residues. In germline, CDR1 is GTSNPN, CDR2 SVGIG (reference sequence). Trimming took 4 bases from V and 1 from J, leaving 7 bases between them.